The source of this TCR beta chain is a study of T cell repertoires in cytomegalovirus infection. TCRdb processed the reads anew with MiXCR; each CDR3 protein has one entry. The table has 300,000 or so distinct CDR3 sequences, around a quarter seen once. Turning to this clonotype: Its antigen is not known.

Germline-derived CDR1 and CDR2 are MDHEN and SYDVKM. The CDR3 consists of 15 residues. The ends lost 6 bases at V and 0 bases at J; junction bases unmatched: 3. General study findings and limits: The cumulative frequency of public TCR beta families identified carriers of CMV plus the relevant HLA.

The J gene is TRBJ2-2, the V gene TRBV28, with 8 bases aligning to TRBD1. The TCR originated in a human donor in good health (CMV status not recorded). Some clones in this sample may be carry-over from other donors' samples. The sequences come from cultured PBMCs, collected from culture after CMV antigen stimulation. The DNA for the CDR3 is TGTGCCAGCAGACAGGGGGGAGCGAACACCGGGGAGCTGTTTTTT. Translated: CASRQGGANTGELFF. Full variable domain (outside the CDR3, taken from reference TRBV28 and TRBJ2-2): DVKVTQSSRYLVKRTGEKVFLECVQDMDHENMFWYRQDPGLGLRLIYFSYDVKMKEKGDIPEGYSVSREKKERFSLILESASTNQTSMYLCASRQGGANTGELFFGEGSRLTVL.